These 5 T cell receptor beta chains came from one sample sequenced in a study of response to subunit inactivated influenza vaccine (dated by TCRdb to 2017 to 2018). Library method: RT-PCR. Sequenced on an Illumina HiSeq 2500. In-frame beta chains were kept once TCRdb had trimmed the public reads at Q25 with fastp and called clones with MiXCR. A single entry per CDR3 protein holds the most common genes and DNA from its merged rows. The sample table records around 200,000 distinct CDR3 sequences; 7.5% to 10% of these occur just once. The ten largest clonotypes hold about 11% of the sample. The sequencing used non-naive T cells sorted from PBMCs, collected on the day of vaccination. In the paper's terms, the cell subset or site label means: memory T cell fraction. All receptors derive from a man in his forties or fifties who received an inactivated influenza vaccine. Donor details come from another sample of the same person, matched by shared clones.

This clonotype was seen more than once but under ten times. The gene calls are TRBV4-3 and TRBJ2-7; 11 nucleotides match TRBD1. CDR3 length equals 18 residues. Germline CDR1 and CDR2: LGHNA and YSLEER. The V segment lost 1 base and the J segment 9 bases; nucleotides outside the gene matches: 17. This CDR3 reads CASSQGTGGLTHFMRQYF. The CDR3 DNA reads as TGCGCCAGCAGCCAAGGGACAGGGGGCCTCACCCACTTTATGAGGCAGTACTTC.

The sample holds many counts of this clonotype. The chain carries TRBV4-1 and TRBJ2-2; the match to TRBD2 covers 8 bases. The CDR3 loop spans 17 amino acids. With V trimmed by 1 base and J by 3 bases, 7 bases remained unmatched. Germline V CDR1 and CDR2: MGHRA, YSYEKL. CDR3 amino acids: CASSQGPGGRHTGELFF. CDR3 bases: TGCGCCAGCAGCCAAGGTCCGGGGGGGCGGCACACCGGGGAGCTGTTTTTT.

The chain couples TRBV4-2 to TRBJ1-6; 10 bases fit TRBD1. The V and J ends lost 5 bases and 3 bases, in that order; junction bases with no gene match: 25. Per germline, CDR1 LGHNA and CDR2 YNFKEQ. This CDR3 has 23 residues. CDR3: CASSKRQGAGISGTRIYNSPLHF. In DNA form, the CDR3 reads TGTGCCAGCAGCAAAAGACAGGGGGCGGGAATTTCTGGTACGCGCATCTATAATTCACCCCTCCACTTT.

This clonotype was observed a few times. The chain has TRBV20-1 and TRBJ1-1; D is possibly TRBD1 (6 bases). This CDR3 is built from 14 residues. Germline V lookup: CDR1 DFQATT, CDR2 SNEGSKA (reference sequence). V was shortened by 1 base and J by 1 base, with 10 bases between the two germline ends. The CDR3 protein is CSARGNRENTEAFF. The CDR3 coding sequence is TGCAGTGCTAGAGGTAACAGGGAGAACACTGAAGCTTTCTTT.

In this sample, this clonotype turned up a few times. The chain recombines TRBV12-3 or TRBV12-4 with TRBJ2-7, with TRBD1 matching over 7 bases. The CDR3 runs to 14 residues. V trimming: 5 bases; J trimming: 6 bases; junction bases outside the gene matches: 10. The CDR3 loop is CASSVGQHLGEQYF. As DNA, the CDR3 is TGTGCCAGCAGTGTGGGACAGCATTTGGGCGAGCAGTACTTC.